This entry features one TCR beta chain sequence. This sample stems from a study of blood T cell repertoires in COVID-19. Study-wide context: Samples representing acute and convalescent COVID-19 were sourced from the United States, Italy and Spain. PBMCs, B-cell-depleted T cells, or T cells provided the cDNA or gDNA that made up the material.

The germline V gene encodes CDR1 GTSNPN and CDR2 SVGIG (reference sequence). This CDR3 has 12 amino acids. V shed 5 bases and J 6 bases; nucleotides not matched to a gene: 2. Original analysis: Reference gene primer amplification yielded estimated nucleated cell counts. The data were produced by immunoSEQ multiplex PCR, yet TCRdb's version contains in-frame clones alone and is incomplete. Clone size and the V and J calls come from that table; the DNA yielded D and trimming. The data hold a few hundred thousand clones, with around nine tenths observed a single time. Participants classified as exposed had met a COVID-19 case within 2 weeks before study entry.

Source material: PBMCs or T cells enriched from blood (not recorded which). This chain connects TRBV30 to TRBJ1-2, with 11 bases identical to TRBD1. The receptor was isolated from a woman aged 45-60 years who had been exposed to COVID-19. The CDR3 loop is CAWWDRGNGYTF. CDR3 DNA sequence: TGTGCCTGGTGGGACAGGGGGAATGGCTACACCTTC.